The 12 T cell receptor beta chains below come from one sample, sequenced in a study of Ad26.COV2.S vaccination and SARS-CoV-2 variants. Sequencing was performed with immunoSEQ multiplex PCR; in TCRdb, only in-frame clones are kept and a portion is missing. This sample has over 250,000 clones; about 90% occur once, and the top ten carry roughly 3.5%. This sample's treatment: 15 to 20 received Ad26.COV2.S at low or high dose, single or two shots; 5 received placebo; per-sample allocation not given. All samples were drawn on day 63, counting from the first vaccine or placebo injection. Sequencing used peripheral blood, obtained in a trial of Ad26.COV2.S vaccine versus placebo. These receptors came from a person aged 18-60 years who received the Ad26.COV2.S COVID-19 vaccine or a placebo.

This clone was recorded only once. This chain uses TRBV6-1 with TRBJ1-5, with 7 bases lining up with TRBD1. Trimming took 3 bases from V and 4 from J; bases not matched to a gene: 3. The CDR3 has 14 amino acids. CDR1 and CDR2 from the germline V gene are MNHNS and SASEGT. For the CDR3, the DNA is TGTGCCAGCAGTGACAGGGGGTGGAATCAGCCCCAGCATTTT. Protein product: CASSDRGWNQPQHF.

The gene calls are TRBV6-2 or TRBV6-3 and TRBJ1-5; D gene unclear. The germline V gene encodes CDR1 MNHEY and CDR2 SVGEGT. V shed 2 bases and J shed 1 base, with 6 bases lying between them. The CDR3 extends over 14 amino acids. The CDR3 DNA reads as TGTGCCAGCAGTTACAGCACAAGCAATCAGCCCCAGCATTTT. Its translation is CASSYSTSNQPQHF.

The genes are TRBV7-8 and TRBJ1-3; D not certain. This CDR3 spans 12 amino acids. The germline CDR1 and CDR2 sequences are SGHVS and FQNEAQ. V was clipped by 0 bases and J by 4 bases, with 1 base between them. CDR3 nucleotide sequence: TGTGCCAGCAGCTTAGCAGGAAACACCATATATTTT. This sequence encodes CASSLAGNTIYF. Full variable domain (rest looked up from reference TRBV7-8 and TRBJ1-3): GAGVSQSPRYKVAKRGQDVALRCDPISGHVSLFWYQQALGQGPEFLTYFQNEAQLDKSGLPSDRFFAERPEGSVSTLKIQRTQQEDSAVYLCASSLAGNTIYFGEGSWLTVV.

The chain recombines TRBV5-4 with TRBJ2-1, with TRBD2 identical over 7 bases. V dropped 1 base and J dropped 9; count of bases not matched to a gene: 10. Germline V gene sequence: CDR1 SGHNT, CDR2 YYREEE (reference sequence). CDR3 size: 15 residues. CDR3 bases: TGTGCCAGCAGCTTGCCGGGGACTATCATCGGTGAGCAGTTCTTC. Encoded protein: CASSLPGTIIGEQFF.

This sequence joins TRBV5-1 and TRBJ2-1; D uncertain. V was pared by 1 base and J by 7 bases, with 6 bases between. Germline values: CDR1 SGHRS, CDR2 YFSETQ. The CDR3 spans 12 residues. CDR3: CASSLSLNEQFF. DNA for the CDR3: TGCGCCAGCAGCTTGTCCCTAAATGAGCAGTTCTTC.

The CDR3 bases are TGTGCCAGCAGCTTGCAGTTCGATCAGCCCCAGCATTTT. This gives the protein CASSLQFDQPQHF. V usage is TRBV7-2 and J usage is TRBJ1-5, with unresolved D. Germline CDR1 and CDR2: SGHTA and FQGNSA. The V end lost 3 bases, the J end lost 5 bases, and 8 bases lay between the germline ends. The CDR3 spans 13 residues.

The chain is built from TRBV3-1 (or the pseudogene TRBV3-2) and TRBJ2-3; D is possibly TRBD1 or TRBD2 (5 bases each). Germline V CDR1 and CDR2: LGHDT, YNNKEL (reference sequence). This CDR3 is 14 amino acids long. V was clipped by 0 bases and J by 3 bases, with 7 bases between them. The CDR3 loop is CASSQDWGTDTQYF. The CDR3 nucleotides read TGTGCCAGCAGCCAAGATTGGGGGACAGATACGCAGTATTTT.

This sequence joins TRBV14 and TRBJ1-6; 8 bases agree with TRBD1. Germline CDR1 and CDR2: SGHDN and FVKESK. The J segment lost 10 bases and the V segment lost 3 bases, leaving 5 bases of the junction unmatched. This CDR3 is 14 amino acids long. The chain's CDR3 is CASSQRGTGSPLHF. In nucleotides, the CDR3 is TGTGCCAGCAGCCAGAGGGGGACAGGCTCACCCCTCCACTTT.

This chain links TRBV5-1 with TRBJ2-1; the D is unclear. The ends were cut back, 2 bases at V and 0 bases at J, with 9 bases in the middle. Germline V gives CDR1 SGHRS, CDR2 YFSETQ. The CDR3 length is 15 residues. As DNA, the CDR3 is TGCGCCAGCAGCTTTGGCAGTAACTCCTACAATGAGCAGTTCTTC. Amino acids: CASSFGSNSYNEQFF.

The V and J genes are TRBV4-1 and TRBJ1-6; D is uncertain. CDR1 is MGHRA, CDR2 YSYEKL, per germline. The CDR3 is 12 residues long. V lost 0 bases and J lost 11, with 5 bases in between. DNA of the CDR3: TGCGCCAGCAGCCAAGATAGGACACCCCTCCACTTT. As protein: CASSQDRTPLHF.

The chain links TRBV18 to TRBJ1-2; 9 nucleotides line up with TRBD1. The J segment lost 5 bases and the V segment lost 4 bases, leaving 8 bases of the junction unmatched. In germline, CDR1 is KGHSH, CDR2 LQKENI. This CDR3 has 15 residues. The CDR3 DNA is TGTGCCAGCTCACTTAGCCGGGACAGGGTTTATGGCTACACCTTC. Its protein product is CASSLSRDRVYGYTF. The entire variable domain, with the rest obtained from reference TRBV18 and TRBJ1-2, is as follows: NAGVMQNPRHLVRRRGQEARLRCSPMKGHSHVYWYRQLPEEGLKFMVYLQKENIIDESGMPKERFSAEFPKEGPSILRIQQVVRGDSAAYFCASSLSRDRVYGYTFGSGTRLTVV.

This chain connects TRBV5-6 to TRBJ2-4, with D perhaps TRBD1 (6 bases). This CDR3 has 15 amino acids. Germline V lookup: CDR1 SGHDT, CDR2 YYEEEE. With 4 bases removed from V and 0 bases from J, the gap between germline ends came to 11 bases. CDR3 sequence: CASSAGVIAKNIQYF. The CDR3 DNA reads TGTGCCAGCAGCGCAGGGGTGATAGCCAAAAACATTCAGTACTTC.